Included here is one TCR beta chain sequence, with context. This sample stems from a study of blood T cell repertoires in COVID-19. The ends were cut back, 0 bases at V and 3 bases at J, with 10 bases in the middle. The germline CDR1 and CDR2 sequences are KGHDR and SFDVKD. The CDR3 is 15 amino acids. TCRdb keeps only in-frame clones here, not all; method: immunoSEQ multiplex PCR. The profile covers some 350,000 clones, with around four fifths appearing a single time and approximately 3.1% taken by the ten largest. The rearrangement links TRBV24-1 to TRBJ1-2; D is possibly TRBD1 (6 bases). The source is a man aged 25-45 years with active or convalescent COVID-19. The sample comprised peripheral blood. CDR3 in DNA: TGTGCCACCAGTGATTTGCATGGGGGCGACTATGGCTACACCTTC. It yields the protein CATSDLHGGDYGYTF.